This TCR beta chain came from a study of blood T cell repertoires in COVID-19. Sequenced by immunoSEQ multiplex PCR; TCRdb stores in-frame clones only, minus some. The table has under 250,000 clones, 83% seen once. With V trimmed by 7 bases and J by 1 base, 3 bases remained unmatched. This CDR3 comprises 15 residues. Per germline, CDR1 SGHVS and CDR2 FNYEAQ. The sequencing sample was made of peripheral blood. This clonotype originated in a human donor in a cohort sampled during active COVID-19. This chain connects TRBV7-6 to TRBJ2-2; 10 positions agree with TRBD2. This chain's CDR3 is CASTRLAGNTGELFF. The CDR3 nucleotides read TGTGCCAGCACCCGACTAGCGGGGAACACCGGGGAGCTGTTTTTT.